This T cell receptor (beta chain) was found in a study of blood T cell repertoires in COVID-19. Study as a whole: Both acute and convalescent COVID-19 samples were obtained from the United States, Italy and Spain.

The germline V gene encodes CDR1 GTSNPN and CDR2 SVGIG (reference sequence). The CDR3 sequence is 14 residues long. The V and J ends lost 2 bases and 3 bases respectively, with 13 bases between them. This clone was seen once. In the source study's methods: Nucleated cell counts were estimated from reference gene primer amplification. Sequencing was performed with immunoSEQ multiplex PCR; in TCRdb, only in-frame clones are kept and a portion is missing. That table supplies the V and J calls and clone size; D and trimming were determined from the DNA. The profile covers about 51,000 clones, with 80% to 95% appearing a single time and about 3% taken by the ten largest.

This TCR came from a man in his fifties or sixties with acute or convalescent COVID-19. The sample comprised peripheral blood. The chain has TRBV30 and TRBJ1-1; D call uncertain. CDR3 nucleotides: TGTGCCTGGAGTTTCGCCGGGTACGACACTGAAGCTTTCTTT. Protein: CAWSFAGYDTEAFF.